Presented here are 12 T cell receptor beta chains from one specimen sequenced in a study of radiation and T cells in renal cell carcinoma. Treatment noted: treatment-naive control, cytoreductive nephrectomy. Method: immunoSEQ multiplex PCR; TCRdb's copy keeps in-frame clones and lacks some. Among over 15,000 clones listed, 58% were seen once. The source material was tumor tissue, sampled from a patient whose treatment was nephrectomy without radiotherapy. The receptors originated from a middle-aged man with renal cell carcinoma.

The chain carries TRBV5-8 and TRBJ2-1; 11 positions agree with TRBD2. The V and J ends lost 0 bases and 5 bases, in that order; junction bases with no gene match: 10. The CDR3 is 18 residues long. The germline CDR1 and CDR2 sequences are SGHTS and YDEGEE. The DNA for the CDR3 is TGTGCCAGCAGCTTGGCGCAGACTAGCGGGGACACGCACAATGAGCAGTTCTTC. It specifies CASSLAQTSGDTHNEQFF.

This chain connects TRBV10-1 to TRBJ2-4; possibly TRBD2 for D (6 bases). V shed 11 bases and J shed 1 base, with 12 bases lying between them. In germline, CDR1 is WNHNN, CDR2 SYGVQD (reference sequence). This CDR3 is built from 13 residues. The CDR3 spells CAQGGDAKNIQYF. The DNA of the CDR3 is TGCGCCCAAGGAGGGGACGCCAAAAACATTCAGTACTTC.

CDR3 in amino acids: CASSLGLGSPLHF. The DNA for the CDR3 is TGTGCCAGCAGCTTGGGACTAGGGTCACCCCTCCACTTT. The genes are TRBV11-3 and TRBJ1-6, with D possibly matching TRBD1 (5 bases). Trimming cost V 3 bases and J 10 bases, with 10 bases left between them. Germline CDR1 SGHNT, CDR2 YENEEA. The CDR3 spans 13 residues.

The chain links TRBV2 to TRBJ2-2; 7 nucleotides match TRBD2. Germline loops: CDR1 SNHLY, CDR2 FYNNEI. The CDR3 is 15 amino acids. V lost 4 bases and J lost 4; bases outside the gene matches: 6. The CDR3 coding sequence is TGTGCCAGCAGTGTTAAGCGGGGAATCACCGGGGAGCTGTTTTTT. This gives the protein CASSVKRGITGELFF.

The V gene is TRBV6-5, the J gene TRBJ2-7; the D gene is possibly TRBD1 (5 bases). The V gene's germline CDR1 is MNHEY and CDR2 SVGAGI. The V end was cut by 7 bases, the J end by 5 bases, with 15 bases between. The CDR3 spans 13 residues. CDR3 residues: CASIGPGMNEQYF. CDR3 DNA: TGTGCCAGCATCGGGCCAGGGATGAACGAGCAGTACTTC.

This clone was counted between two and nine times. The chain has TRBV2 and TRBJ2-7; TRBD1 agrees at 8 bases. The CDR3 contains 14 residues. The V and J ends lost 3 bases and 1 base, in that order; junction bases with no gene match: 2. The germline gives CDR1 SNHLY, CDR2 FYNNEI. Here the CDR3 reads CASSEDRASYEQYF. For the CDR3, the DNA is TGTGCCAGCAGTGAGGACAGGGCTTCCTACGAGCAGTACTTC.

In this sample, this clone turned up a few times. The V gene is TRBV6-8, the J gene TRBJ1-5, with D perhaps matching TRBD1 (6 bases). The V gene's germline CDR1 is MNHGY and CDR2 SAAAGT. The length of the CDR3 is 17 residues. Trimming left V 5 bases short and J 2 bases short, with 19 bases between. The CDR3 loop reads CASSGDNRGVRNQPQHF. CDR3 nucleotide sequence: TGTGCCAGCAGTGGGGACAATAGAGGGGTGCGCAATCAGCCCCAGCATTTT.

The chain links TRBV4-1 to TRBJ1-4, with a possible D match to TRBD1 (5 bases). Germline V gives CDR1 MGHRA, CDR2 YSYEKL. Trimming removed 2 bases at V and 8 bases at J, with 12 bases between. The CDR3 spans 14 residues. The CDR3 DNA sequence: TGCGCCAGCAGCCAAACGGGGGTTTGGGAAAAACTGTTTTTT. As protein: CASSQTGVWEKLFF.

The rearrangement joins TRBV7-9 to TRBJ2-7, with a possible D match to TRBD2 (6 bases). Germline-derived CDR1 and CDR2 are SEHNR and FQNEAQ (reference sequence). This CDR3 region has 14 residues. Between the trimmed V and J ends, which lost 6 bases and 1 base, there was a span of 13 bases. DNA of the CDR3: TGTGCCAGCAGTACCTCGGGACTTTCCTACGAGCAGTACTTC. Protein product: CASSTSGLSYEQYF.

This clone turned up a few times. The chain employs TRBV11-2 and TRBJ2-2; D unclear. The germline V and J ends were trimmed by 5 bases and 1 base, with 8 bases remaining between them. Per the germline V gene, CDR1 is SGHAT and CDR2 is FQNNGV. This CDR3 comprises 14 residues. CDR3 bases: TGTGCCAGCAGCCCTACCCGGAACACCGGGGAGCTGTTTTTT. It translates to CASSPTRNTGELFF.

This clone was detected once. The chain uses TRBV18 and TRBJ2-7, with D possibly being TRBD2 (6 bases). Germline V gene lookup returns CDR1 KGHSH and CDR2 LQKENI. The CDR3 runs to 15 residues. The ends were cut back, 5 bases at V and 0 bases at J, with 14 bases in the middle. CDR3 DNA: TGTGCCAGCTCAGCTACCCGGGGGAGCTCCTACGAGCAGTACTTC. Its translation: CASSATRGSSYEQYF.

This clone occurred once. This chain joins TRBV5-4 and TRBJ2-7; 7 nucleotides align to TRBD2. CDR1 SGHNT and CDR2 YYREEE come from the germline V gene (reference sequence). The CDR3 consists of 14 residues. V gave up 0 bases and J gave up 3 bases; unmatched junction bases: 3. The CDR3 region is CASSLEREGYEQYF. DNA of the CDR3: TGTGCCAGCAGCTTGGAGAGGGAGGGCTACGAGCAGTACTTC.